The 16 T cell receptor beta chains below were found in one sample sequenced in a study of post-analysis software for immune sequencing data. Study findings and constraints: About five TRBV segments, including TRBV5-6, TRBV5-1 and TRBV20-1, were more frequent in patients than controls.

cDNA libraries of TCR beta carried unique molecular identifiers. TCRdb re-called the PCR reads with MiXCR, one entry per CDR3 protein. The table records hundreds of thousands of distinct CDR3 sequences, 44% of them present only once. Antigens for these TCRs are unknown. The sequenced sample consisted of blood. The receptor set was obtained from a girl between 5 and 17 years old with multiple sclerosis.

The chain is built from TRBV12-3 or TRBV12-4 and TRBJ2-1, with 8 positions matching TRBD2. V trimming: 7 bases; J trimming: 7 bases; junction bases outside the gene matches: 6. The CDR3 has 13 residues. CDR3 in amino acids: CASTAGVKNEQFF. The CDR3 nucleotides read TGTGCCAGCACAGCGGGAGTAAAGAATGAGCAGTTCTTC.

The genes are TRBV12-3 or TRBV12-4 and TRBJ2-3; 9 bases align to TRBD2. J gave up 0 bases and V 1 base, and 5 bases lay outside the gene matches. CDR3 length equals 17 residues. The CDR3 DNA follows: TGTGCCAGCAGTTTAGAGGCTAGCGGGGCTAGCACAGATACGCAGTATTTT. It encodes CASSLEASGASTDTQYF.

J is TRBJ1-2 and V is TRBV29-1; D is unclear. CDR1 and CDR2 from the germline V gene are SQVTM and ANQGSEA. V dropped 3 bases and J dropped 8 bases, with 22 bases sitting between them. This CDR3 region has 15 residues. In nucleotides, the CDR3 is TGCAGCGTTGATGCTGAAGTTGACGGGGAGCACGGCTACACCTTC. This encodes CSVDAEVDGEHGYTF.

The chain couples TRBV27 to TRBJ1-2; no definite D call. The CDR3 is made up of 13 amino acids. Germline V CDR1 and CDR2: MNHEY, SMNVEV (reference sequence). V lost 3 bases and J 8 bases, leaving 13 bases between the germline ends. The DNA for the CDR3 is TGTGCCAGCAGTTTTGGTCCCCTAGAGGGCTACACCTTC. It codes for CASSFGPLEGYTF.

The gene calls are TRBV29-1 and TRBJ2-7; D possibly matches TRBD1 or TRBD2 (5 bases each). Germline V gene data show CDR1 as SQVTM and CDR2 as ANQGSEA. Trimming took off 6 bases at V and 7 bases at J, with 22 bases between the two ends. The CDR3 covers 14 residues. CDR3 residues: CSVRGLRGEGEQYF. The CDR3 DNA is TGCAGCGTCCGCGGGCTAAGGGGTGAGGGAGAGCAGTACTTC.

V gene TRBV10-3 combines with J gene TRBJ2-7; no clear D. Trimming removed 8 bases from V and 1 base from J, with 6 bases in between. The CDR3 totals 11 residues. Germline V gene lookup returns CDR1 ENHRY and CDR2 SYGVKD. CDR3 protein: CAIGPSYEQYF. In DNA, the CDR3 is TGTGCCATCGGACCGTCCTACGAGCAGTACTTC.

The CDR3: CASSVVVGSEQYF. Here the CDR3 DNA reads TGTGCCAGCAGCGTAGTAGTCGGGTCCGAGCAGTACTTC. The chain has TRBV9 and TRBJ2-7; no clear D gene. The germline gives CDR1 SGDLS, CDR2 YYNGEE. CDR3 length: 13 amino acids. The V gene lost 0 bases and the J gene lost 6 bases, with 10 bases spanning the gap. Drawing the rest from reference TRBV9 and TRBJ2-7, the complete variable domain is DSGVTQTPKHLITATGQRVTLRCSPRSGDLSVYWYQQSLDQGLQFLIQYYNGEERAKGNILERFSAQQFPDLHSELNLSSLELGDSALYFCASSVVVGSEQYFGPGTRLTVT.

This sequence joins TRBV5-6 and TRBJ2-5; tentative D call: TRBD2 (6 bases). Germline V gene data show CDR1 as SGHDT and CDR2 as YYEEEE. The CDR3 runs to 16 residues. Trimming pared 5 bases from V and 5 bases from J, leaving 22 bases between. The CDR3 coding sequence is TGTGCCAGCAGTTCTCCCCGAGCGGGTGCGTGGGAGACCCAGTACTTC. Protein: CASSSPRAGAWETQYF.

The chain uses TRBV7-7 and TRBJ2-3; 8 nucleotides align to TRBD1. Germline values: CDR1 SSHAT, CDR2 FNYEAQ (reference sequence). The CDR3 is made up of 15 amino acids. The junction had 1 base not matched to a gene; V was cut back by 1 base and J by 1 base. This CDR3 is CASSLGQGRTDTQYF. CDR3 DNA: TGTGCCAGCAGCTTAGGACAGGGGCGCACAGATACGCAGTATTTT.

This clonotype was observed a few times. The chain joins TRBV6-2 or TRBV6-3 to TRBJ2-4; possibly TRBD1 for D (5 bases). V was cut by 2 bases and J by 2 bases, with 7 bases left in between. The CDR3 length is 14 residues. The germline V gene has CDR1 MNHEY and CDR2 SVGEGT. The CDR3 coding sequence is TGTGCCAGCAGTTACGGGGCTTCCAAAAACATTCAGTACTTC. Encoded protein: CASSYGASKNIQYF.

This clonotype was found a few times. The rearrangement uses TRBV20-1 and TRBJ2-3; D might be TRBD1 or TRBD2, each matching 5 bases. The CDR3 is 14 amino acids. V lost 3 bases to trimming and J lost 3 bases, with 13 bases between them. Germline CDR1 is DFQATT and CDR2 is SNEGSKA (reference sequence). CDR3 sequence reads: CSARLAGLTDTQYF. The CDR3 DNA sequence: TGCAGTGCTAGGCTAGCAGGGTTGACAGATACGCAGTATTTT.

This chain uses TRBV27 with TRBJ2-7; 9 bases align to TRBD1. This CDR3 comprises 15 residues. V trimming: 6 bases; J trimming: 4 bases; junction bases outside the gene matches: 10. Germline V gene sequence: CDR1 MNHEY, CDR2 SMNVEV (reference sequence). This CDR3 is CASSLTGGNNYEQYF. In DNA, the CDR3 is TGTGCCAGCAGCTTAACAGGGGGCAACAATTACGAGCAGTACTTC.

This clonotype was picked up a small number of times. This sequence joins TRBV7-8 and TRBJ2-7; 11 nucleotides match TRBD2. The V gene end was trimmed by 5 bases and the J gene end by 1 base; junction bases not matched to a gene: 7. The CDR3 is 16 residues long. Germline lookup yields CDR1 SGHVS and CDR2 FQNEAQ. The CDR3 sequence is CASSDIAGGPSYEQYF. CDR3 DNA: TGTGCCAGCAGCGACATAGCGGGAGGGCCGTCCTACGAGCAGTACTTC. Full variable domain (outside the CDR3, taken from reference TRBV7-8 and TRBJ2-7): GAGVSQSPRYKVAKRGQDVALRCDPISGHVSLFWYQQALGQGPEFLTYFQNEAQLDKSGLPSDRFFAERPEGSVSTLKIQRTQQEDSAVYLCASSDIAGGPSYEQYFGPGTRLTVT.

The chain is built from TRBV5-1 and TRBJ2-2; the match to TRBD2 covers 7 bases. V was clipped by 3 bases and J by 0 bases; unmatched bases: 2. The CDR3 contains 15 residues. Germline-derived CDR1 and CDR2 are SGHRS and YFSETQ. CDR3 DNA sequence: TGCGCCAGCAGCTATGGGACTACGAACACCGGGGAGCTGTTTTTT. Its translation is CASSYGTTNTGELFF.

The sample holds one count of this clonotype. This chain joins TRBV5-1 and TRBJ1-2; the match to TRBD1 covers 11 bases. The CDR3 contains 15 residues. V shed 1 base and J 4 bases; nucleotides not matched to a gene: 3. Germline V CDR1 and CDR2: SGHRS, YFSETQ. The CDR3 DNA is TGCGCCAGCAGCTTGCCCGGGACAGGGGGCTATGGCTACACCTTC. Translated: CASSLPGTGGYGYTF.

This chain uses TRBV18 with TRBJ2-3; 10 bases align to TRBD1. In germline, CDR1 is KGHSH, CDR2 LQKENI. V trimming: 0 bases; J trimming: 3 bases; junction bases outside the gene matches: 6. CDR3 size: 17 residues. CDR3 sequence (DNA): TGTGCCAGCTCACCACCGGTGGGGACAGGGGCGACAGATACGCAGTATTTT. Translation: CASSPPVGTGATDTQYF.